The 19 T cell receptor beta chains reported below all come from one sample, sequenced in a study of cytomegalovirus exposure and HLA in healthy donors. PCR primers comprised 60 Vbeta and 13 Jbeta primers. Produced via immunoSEQ multiplex PCR; TCRdb's table is partial and in-frame only. The sample comprises tens of thousands of clones, around three quarters of which are singletons, and around 7% rests with the top ten. The sample consisted of PBMCs. These receptors were collected from a middle-aged woman in good health and CMV-seronegative.

This clone was counted a single time. J is TRBJ2-5 and V is TRBV6-4, with TRBD2 matching over 10 bases. The CDR3 consists of 13 residues. The ends lost 5 bases at V and 5 bases at J; junction bases unmatched: 2. The V gene's germline CDR1 is MRHNA and CDR2 SNTAGT. CDR3 loop: CASSPSGSETQYF. CDR3 nucleotides: TGTGCCAGCAGTCCTAGCGGGAGTGAGACCCAGTACTTC.

This clone has just one count. CDR3 coding DNA: TGTGCCAGCAGCCCCGGCAATAGCGGGAGGAACGAGCAGTACTTC. It encodes CASSPGNSGRNEQYF. This chain connects TRBV7-2 to TRBJ2-7; 10 nucleotides align to TRBD2. With V trimmed by 5 bases and J by 5 bases, 9 bases remained unmatched. Germline V gene lookup returns CDR1 SGHTA and CDR2 FQGNSA. The CDR3 contains 15 residues.

V gene TRBV7-9 combines with J gene TRBJ1-1; D remains unclear. The CDR3 length is 11 residues. Germline V gene sequence: CDR1 SEHNR, CDR2 FQNEAQ (reference sequence). Trimming pared 7 bases from V and 3 bases from J, leaving 6 bases between. CDR3 nucleotides: TGTGCCAGCACGGGGTACACTGAAGCTTTCTTT. It specifies CASTGYTEAFF.

This chain links TRBV19 with TRBJ2-1; D is ambiguous. The V gene's germline CDR1 is LNHDA and CDR2 SQIVND (reference sequence). The CDR3 contains 16 residues. The V gene lost 3 bases and the J gene lost 3 bases, with 15 bases spanning the gap. DNA for the CDR3: TGTGCCAGTAGTATGAGTCCCAGGCAGGACTACAATGAGCAGTTCTTC. The encoded protein is CASSMSPRQDYNEQFF.

The chain is built from TRBV7-2 and TRBJ2-4; perhaps TRBD2 as D (6 bases). The V end lost 6 bases, the J end lost 7 bases, and 13 bases lay between the germline ends. CDR1 SGHTA and CDR2 FQGNSA come from the germline V gene. This CDR3 has 13 amino acids. CDR3 nucleotides: TGTGCCAGCAGTCAAGCCGGGGGTAACATTCAGTACTTC. Translated: CASSQAGGNIQYF. The full variable domain, with the rest looked up from reference TRBV7-2 and TRBJ2-4, is GAGVSQSPSNKVTEKGKDVELRCDPISGHTALYWYRQSLGQGLEFLIYFQGNSAPDKSGLPSDRFSAERTGGSVSTLTIQRTQQEDSAVYLCASSQAGGNIQYFGAGTRLSVL.

This chain uses TRBV6-6 with TRBJ2-1, with 8 bases matching TRBD2. CDR3 size: 16 residues. Looked up from germline, CDR1 is MNHNY and CDR2 is SVGAGI (reference sequence). V dropped 5 bases and J dropped 7; count of bases not matched to a gene: 13. As DNA, the CDR3 is TGTGCCAGCAGTAAGCCCAGCGGGGGAGTTAAAAATGAGCAGTTCTTC. It encodes CASSKPSGGVKNEQFF.

The CDR3 region has the DNA TGTGCCAGCTCACCGGGACTAGCGGGGGGAGTCCAAGAGACCCAGTACTTC. Its translation: CASSPGLAGGVQETQYF. The chain joins TRBV18 to TRBJ2-5, with TRBD2 identical over 15 bases. The CDR3 length is 17 residues. CDR1 KGHSH and CDR2 LQKENI come from the germline V gene. Trimming took 3 bases from V and 1 from J; bases not matched to a gene: 3.

V is TRBV27 and J is TRBJ2-1, with a tentative D call TRBD1 (6 bases). Germline CDR1 and CDR2: MNHEY and SMNVEV (reference sequence). The CDR3 totals 13 residues. V was trimmed by 5 bases and J by 4 bases, leaving 9 bases between them. The CDR3 nucleotides read TGTGCCAGCAGTCCTGGACAGTACAATGAGCAGTTCTTC. Protein: CASSPGQYNEQFF.

The chain is built from TRBV5-8 and TRBJ2-7; D perhaps matches TRBD1 (5 bases). Germline CDR1 SGHTS, CDR2 YDEGEE. The V end lost 4 bases, the J end lost 2 bases, and 10 bases lay between the germline ends. This CDR3 spans 13 amino acids. The DNA of the CDR3 is TGTGCCAGCAGCCAAACGGACACCTACGAGCAGTACTTC. Translated: CASSQTDTYEQYF. The full variable domain, in which reference TRBV5-8 and TRBJ2-7 provide the parts outside the CDR3, is EAGVTQSPTHLIKTRGQQATLRCSPISGHTSVYWYQQALGLGLQFLLWYDEGEERNRGNFPPRFSGRQFPNYSSELNVNALELEDSALYLCASSQTDTYEQYFGPGTRLTVT.

This clone was seen a handful of times. The chain employs TRBV19 and TRBJ2-7, with 9 positions matching TRBD1. The CDR3 is 15 amino acids. Germline-derived CDR1 and CDR2 are LNHDA and SQIVND (reference sequence). V lost 3 bases, J lost 3 bases, and 6 bases stayed unmatched. CDR3 bases: TGTGCCAGTAGTATCCAGGGACAGGGAGGCTACGAGCAGTACTTC. Protein product: CASSIQGQGGYEQYF.

This clone has just a few counts. The CDR3 sequence is CSVSILGGKNTF. The CDR3 nucleotides read TGCAGCGTTAGTATCCTCGGCGGAAAGAACACCTTC. The genes are TRBV29-1 and TRBJ1-2; D unresolved. V shed 5 bases and J shed 12 bases, with 19 bases lying between them. Germline CDR1 is SQVTM and CDR2 is ANQGSEA. The CDR3 totals 12 residues.

The chain is built from TRBV6-6 and TRBJ1-3; no firm D call. The length of the CDR3 is 15 residues. V was shortened by 4 bases and J by 0 bases, with 10 bases between the two germline ends. Germline V gene lookup returns CDR1 MNHNY and CDR2 SVGAGI (reference sequence). The CDR3 bases are TGTGCCAGCAGTTCCCCAGCGTCCTCTGGAAACACCATATATTTT. This codes for CASSSPASSGNTIYF.

The chain employs TRBV30 and TRBJ1-6; TRBD1 matches 10 bases. Germline V gives CDR1 GTSNPN, CDR2 SVGIG (reference sequence). This CDR3 has 14 amino acids. V shed 8 bases and J 9 bases; nucleotides not matched to a gene: 10. The CDR3 is CAADRGRISSPLHF. CDR3 DNA sequence: TGTGCCGCAGACAGGGGGCGTATATCTTCACCCCTCCACTTT.

The chain uses TRBV28 and TRBJ2-3; TRBD2 matches at 14 bases. The CDR3 spans 17 residues. With V trimmed by 2 bases and J by 7 bases, 8 bases remained unmatched. Germline V gives CDR1 MDHEN, CDR2 SYDVKM. CDR3 in DNA: TGTGCCAGCAGTTTAGCGGGACTAGCGGGAGATGTTAATACGCAGTATTTT. It is translated as CASSLAGLAGDVNTQYF.

Comments on this clone: This sample also contains other DNA sequences that code for the same CDR3. The chain links TRBV29-1 to TRBJ1-1; D perhaps matches TRBD1 (6 bases). From germline, CDR1 is SQVTM and CDR2 ANQGSEA. Trimming stripped 4 bases from V and 5 bases from J, with 14 bases between. This CDR3 comprises 13 residues. CDR3 protein: CSVAAGAMTEAFF. CDR3 in DNA: TGCAGCGTTGCGGCGGGGGCGATGACTGAAGCTTTCTTT.

As to this clone: A read error may produce the germline difference seen at one junction end. The V gene is TRBV18, the J gene TRBJ1-1, with D possibly being TRBD1 (5 bases). The CDR3 is 13 residues long. CDR1 and CDR2 (germline): KGHSH, LQKENI. CDR3 sequence reads: CASSPQVGTEAFF. In DNA, the CDR3 is TGTGCCAGCTCACCACAGGTGGGGACTGAAGCTTTTTTT.

The chain recombines TRBV6-5 with TRBJ2-3; TRBD2 matches at 9 bases. This CDR3 is 14 amino acids long. Germline values: CDR1 MNHEY, CDR2 SVGAGI. V gave up 5 bases and J gave up 4 bases; unmatched junction bases: 4. CDR3 residues: CASSPREGPDTQYF. In nucleotides, the CDR3 is TGTGCCAGCAGTCCGCGGGAGGGCCCAGATACGCAGTATTTT.

In its sample, this clone was seen a few times. This chain's CDR3 is CASSYGVSRGSHTQYF. The CDR3 bases are TGTGCCAGCAGTTATGGGGTGAGCCGCGGGAGCCATACGCAGTATTTT. The gene calls are TRBV28 and TRBJ2-3, with 7 nucleotides matching TRBD2. The CDR3 runs 16 residues. The V gene's germline CDR1 is MDHEN and CDR2 SYDVKM. The V and J ends lost 4 bases and 7 bases, in that order; junction bases with no gene match: 14.

This chain joins TRBV27 and TRBJ2-7; tentatively, D is TRBD2 (6 bases). Per the germline V gene, CDR1 is MNHEY and CDR2 is SMNVEV (reference sequence). V dropped 1 base and J dropped 6 bases, with 7 bases sitting between them. CDR3 size: 12 residues. The CDR3 here is CASSLLGGEQYF. The DNA for the CDR3 is TGTGCCAGCAGTTTATTGGGGGGCGAGCAGTACTTC.